One sample yielded the 27 T cell receptor beta chains listed below, sequenced in a study of yellow fever vaccine responses in identical twins. MiXCR, applied by TCRdb to the RT-PCR reads, yields one record per CDR3 protein. The table shows fewer than 5,000 distinct CDR3 sequences, with around 73% occurring only once. The specimen was T cells from blood (PBMCs), unsorted or a sorted subset (not recorded which), collected before or after yellow fever vaccination (not recorded which). The receptors here all came from a woman under 30 who received the yellow fever vaccine.

The rearrangement links TRBV6-5 to TRBJ2-7, with D possibly TRBD2 on 6 matching bases. The V gene lost 4 bases and the J gene lost 3 bases, with 13 bases spanning the gap. This CDR3 spans 14 amino acids. Germline V gives CDR1 MNHEY, CDR2 SVGAGI. The CDR3 reads CASSSGLGNYEQYF. The CDR3 DNA reads TGTGCCAGCAGTTCGGGACTGGGTAACTACGAGCAGTACTTC.

The count of this clonotype is one. V is TRBV7-9 and J is TRBJ2-7, with unresolved D. Trimming took 4 bases from V and 4 from J, leaving 5 bases between them. The CDR3 covers 11 residues. Germline loops: CDR1 SEHNR, CDR2 FQNEAQ (reference sequence). The CDR3 bases are TGTGCCAGCAGCTCAGCGTACGAGCAGTACTTC. Amino acid sequence: CASSSAYEQYF.

The chain joins TRBV11-1 to TRBJ2-7; 7 nucleotides align to TRBD2. The J segment lost 4 bases and the V segment lost 5 bases, leaving 8 bases of the junction unmatched. Looked up from germline, CDR1 is SGHAT and CDR2 is FQDESV (reference sequence). The CDR3 is made up of 14 amino acids. CDR3 sequence: CASSRGGDFYEQYF. The CDR3, as DNA: TGTGCCAGCAGCCGGGGAGGGGACTTTTACGAGCAGTACTTC.

The genes are TRBV4-1 and TRBJ2-7; D uncertain. The CDR3 has 15 residues. From germline, CDR1 is MGHRA and CDR2 YSYEKL. The ends were cut back, 0 bases at V and 4 bases at J, with 13 bases in the middle. CDR3 amino acids: CASSQDHLDTYEQYF. Written as DNA, the CDR3 is TGCGCCAGCAGCCAAGATCACCTCGACACGTACGAGCAGTACTTC.

This rearrangement joins TRBV7-3 to TRBJ2-1; 10 positions match TRBD2. CDR3 size: 15 residues. Germline CDR1 is SGHTA and CDR2 is FQGTGA. Trimming removed 4 bases from V and 3 bases from J; junction bases left unmatched: 3. The CDR3 DNA is TGTGCCAGCAGCTCTTCTAGCGGGGGCTACAATGAGCAGTTCTTC. This encodes CASSSSSGGYNEQFF.

This sequence joins TRBV2 and TRBJ2-3; 10 positions agree with TRBD2. With 7 bases clipped from V and 0 bases from J, the junction kept 13 bases outside the gene matches. This CDR3 is 18 amino acids long. CDR1 is SNHLY and CDR2 is FYNNEI in the germline V gene. The chain's CDR3 is CASTHPQTSGDSTDTQYF. The CDR3 DNA follows: TGTGCCAGCACCCACCCCCAAACTAGCGGGGATAGCACAGATACGCAGTATTTT.

This clonotype was recorded only once. This chain joins TRBV15 and TRBJ2-2, with 10 bases identical to TRBD2. V lost 3 bases and J lost 4; bases outside the gene matches: 11. The CDR3 runs 18 residues. The germline gives CDR1 LNHNV, CDR2 YYDKDF (reference sequence). As DNA, the CDR3 is TGTGCCACCAGCAGTACCATACTAGCGGGGAGGTTCACCGGGGAGCTGTTTTTT. It encodes CATSSTILAGRFTGELFF.

The V and J genes are TRBV20-1 and TRBJ2-1; 7 nucleotides line up with TRBD2. The germline V gene has CDR1 DFQATT and CDR2 SNEGSKA (reference sequence). The CDR3 totals 14 residues. V shed 5 bases and J 3 bases; nucleotides not matched to a gene: 7. The CDR3 protein is CSARGERDYNEQFF. CDR3 bases: TGCAGTGCTCGTGGAGAGCGGGACTACAATGAGCAGTTCTTC.

This sequence joins TRBV10-1 and TRBJ2-1; TRBD2 matches 11 bases. Trimming removed 3 bases from V and 8 bases from J; junction bases left unmatched: 3. CDR3 length: 14 residues. Germline CDR1 is WNHNN and CDR2 is SYGVQD (reference sequence). The CDR3 is CASSELAGAHEQFF. The CDR3 DNA reads as TGCGCCAGCAGTGAACTAGCGGGAGCACATGAGCAGTTCTTC.

The chain couples TRBV4-2 to TRBJ2-1, with D possibly being TRBD2 (7 bases). The CDR3 sequence is 16 residues long. Trimming left V 0 bases short and J 12 bases short, with 21 bases between. Germline V CDR1 and CDR2: LGHNA, YNFKEQ. The chain's CDR3 is CASSQDRGVGGEAQFF. Here the CDR3 DNA reads TGTGCCAGCAGCCAAGATAGGGGCGTAGGGGGGGAGGCGCAGTTCTTC.

The chain joins TRBV4-3 to TRBJ1-2; D possibly corresponds to TRBD1 (6 bases). Between the trimmed V and J ends, which lost 1 base and 4 bases, there was a span of 13 bases. In germline, CDR1 is LGHNA, CDR2 YSLEER. The CDR3 is made up of 15 amino acids. The CDR3 is CASSQGVGQIYGYTF. The CDR3 coding sequence is TGCGCCAGCAGCCAAGGGGTAGGACAGATCTATGGCTACACCTTC.

The chain joins TRBV9 to TRBJ2-7; TRBD1 matches 9 bases. In germline, CDR1 is SGDLS, CDR2 YYNGEE. J was trimmed by 7 bases and V by 3 bases; bases with no gene match: 8. The CDR3 has 14 residues. CDR3 sequence (DNA): TGTGCCAGCAGCGGCGGACAGGGGTCCAAGGAGCAGTACTTC. Encoded protein: CASSGGQGSKEQYF.

The rearrangement links TRBV11-2 to TRBJ2-1; D is perhaps TRBD1 or TRBD2 (6 bases each). The V gene lost 6 bases and the J gene lost 8 bases, with 20 bases spanning the gap. From germline, CDR1 is SGHAT and CDR2 FQNNGV. This CDR3 contains 15 residues. CDR3 in DNA: TGTGCCAGCAGAATATGGGGGGCCAGTATCCATGAGCAGTTCTTC. Translated: CASRIWGASIHEQFF.

This chain links TRBV27 with TRBJ2-1; no definite D call. The CDR3 is 13 residues long. Germline V gene data show CDR1 as MNHEY and CDR2 as SMNVEV (reference sequence). Deletions cut 3 bases from V and 6 bases from J, with 9 bases between. The CDR3 nucleotides are TGTGCCAGCAGTTTGGTGGGCAGCAATGAGCAGTTCTTC. This gives the protein CASSLVGSNEQFF.

The chain employs TRBV9 and TRBJ2-3, with 8 bases identical to TRBD1. The CDR3 sequence is 17 residues long. CDR1 and CDR2 (germline): SGDLS, YYNGEE. Trimming took 3 bases from V and 1 from J; bases not matched to a gene: 10. The CDR3 nucleotides read TGTGCCAGCAGCGGAATACAGGGGGAGGTTGGCACAGATACGCAGTATTTT. Amino acid sequence: CASSGIQGEVGTDTQYF.

The chain links TRBV12-3 or TRBV12-4 to TRBJ2-5; D may be TRBD2 (7 bases). CDR3 length: 14 amino acids. Trimming took off 6 bases at V and 6 bases at J, with 17 bases between the two ends. This CDR3 is CASSTIGGAQTQYF. DNA for the CDR3: TGTGCCAGCAGCACCATAGGGGGGGCCCAGACCCAGTACTTC.

This rearrangement joins TRBV13 to TRBJ2-7, with D perhaps matching TRBD1 (6 bases). V was shortened by 4 bases and J by 2 bases, with 9 bases between the two germline ends. From germline, CDR1 is PRHDT and CDR2 FYEKMQ (reference sequence). The CDR3 spans 13 residues. The CDR3 sequence is CASSSGQTYEQYF. In DNA, the CDR3 is TGTGCCAGCAGCTCAGGACAGACCTACGAGCAGTACTTC.

This chain connects TRBV4-3 to TRBJ2-1; D perhaps matches TRBD1 (7 bases). Germline CDR1 and CDR2: LGHNA and YSLEER. Trimming shortened V by 0 bases and J by 9 bases, and 15 bases separated the two germline ends. The CDR3 extends over 15 amino acids. The CDR3 here is CASSQDPSGGGEQFF. The CDR3 DNA reads as TGCGCCAGCAGCCAAGATCCCTCAGGGGGAGGTGAGCAGTTCTTC.

The rearrangement links TRBV29-1 to TRBJ1-2; perhaps TRBD1 as D (6 bases). Germline CDR1 and CDR2: SQVTM and ANQGSEA. Trimming shortened V by 6 bases and J by 12 bases, and 17 bases separated the two germline ends. This CDR3 has 11 residues. In DNA, the CDR3 is TGCAGCGTACCCGACAGGATGGTCGACACCTTC. Residues: CSVPDRMVDTF.

The CDR3 loop reads CASSQEGRGYEQFF. As DNA, the CDR3 is TGCGCCAGCAGCCAAGAGGGGCGGGGGTATGAGCAGTTCTTC. This chain uses TRBV4-1 with TRBJ2-1; TRBD2 matches at 7 bases. The CDR3 runs 14 residues. V dropped 0 bases and J dropped 8; count of bases not matched to a gene: 4. Germline V gene sequence: CDR1 MGHRA, CDR2 YSYEKL.

This clonotype has only a few counts. The V gene is TRBV7-6, the J gene TRBJ2-7; tentatively, D is TRBD1 or TRBD2 (5 bases each). The CDR3 consists of 12 residues. Germline CDR1 and CDR2: SGHVS and FNYEAQ. Trimming shortened V by 6 bases and J by 3 bases, and 9 bases separated the two germline ends. The CDR3 spells CASSRGDYEQYF. CDR3 coding DNA: TGTGCCAGCAGTAGGGGAGACTACGAGCAGTACTTC.

The chain links TRBV10-1 to TRBJ1-3; D uncertain. The CDR3 length is 15 residues. V was trimmed by 0 bases and J by 0 bases, leaving 6 bases between them. Germline V lookup: CDR1 WNHNN, CDR2 SYGVQD (reference sequence). CDR3 in DNA: TGCGCCAGCAGTGAGTCGTTGAGCTCTGGAAACACCATATATTTT. Protein product: CASSESLSSGNTIYF.

The chain is built from TRBV28 and TRBJ2-2; D might be TRBD1 or TRBD2, each matching 5 bases. V dropped 6 bases and J dropped 4 bases, with 12 bases sitting between them. The CDR3 has 14 residues. Germline CDR1 is MDHEN and CDR2 is SYDVKM. CDR3 nucleotides: TGTGCCAGCAGACTCCGGGACCTCACCGGGGAGCTGTTTTTT. This translates into CASRLRDLTGELFF.

The chain has TRBV15 and TRBJ2-1; no firm D call. The V gene lost 5 bases and the J gene lost 0 bases, with 14 bases spanning the gap. The CDR3 runs to 16 residues. Per germline, CDR1 LNHNV and CDR2 YYDKDF (reference sequence). CDR3 amino acids: CATSWKDVSSYNEQFF. The CDR3 nucleotides are TGTGCCACCAGCTGGAAGGACGTGAGCTCCTACAATGAGCAGTTCTTC.

The chain is built from TRBV11-1 and TRBJ1-1; D may be TRBD1 (6 bases). The CDR3 has 16 residues. Trimming took 3 bases from V and 4 from J, leaving 18 bases between them. Germline V gene sequence: CDR1 SGHAT, CDR2 FQDESV (reference sequence). The CDR3 nucleotides are TGTGCCAGCAGCTTCCGTCCCGGGACATTTTCCACTGAAGCTTTCTTT. It is translated as CASSFRPGTFSTEAFF.

The CDR3 protein is CASSPQGAKTQYF. In DNA, the CDR3 is TGTGCCAGCAGCCCGCAGGGAGCGAAGACCCAGTACTTC. The V and J genes are TRBV5-6 and TRBJ2-5, with D possibly called TRBD1 or TRBD2 (5 bases each). There are 13 residues in the CDR3. CDR1 and CDR2 (germline): SGHDT, YYEEEE. V was cut by 4 bases and J by 6 bases, with 13 bases left in between.

The rearrangement links TRBV10-3 to TRBJ1-5, with D tentatively TRBD1 (5 bases). Germline V gene lookup returns CDR1 ENHRY and CDR2 SYGVKD. The V end lost 3 bases, the J end lost 5 bases, and 17 bases lay between the germline ends. CDR3 size: 16 residues. The CDR3 DNA sequence: TGTGCCATCAGTGAAAACCAATGGACATCCGATCAGCCCCAGCATTTT. This encodes CAISENQWTSDQPQHF.